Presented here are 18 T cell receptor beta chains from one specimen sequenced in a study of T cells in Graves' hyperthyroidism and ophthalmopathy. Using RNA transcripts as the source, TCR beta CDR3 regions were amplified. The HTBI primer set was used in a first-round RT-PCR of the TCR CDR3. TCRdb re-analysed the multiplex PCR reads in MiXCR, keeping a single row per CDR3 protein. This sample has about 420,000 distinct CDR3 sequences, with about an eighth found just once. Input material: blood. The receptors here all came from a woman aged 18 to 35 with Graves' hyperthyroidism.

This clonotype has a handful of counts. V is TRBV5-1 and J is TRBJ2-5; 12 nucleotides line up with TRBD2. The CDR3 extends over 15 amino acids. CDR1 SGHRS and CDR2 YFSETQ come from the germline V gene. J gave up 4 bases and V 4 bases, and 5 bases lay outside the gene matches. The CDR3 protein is CASSPGTSGPETQYF. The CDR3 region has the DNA TGCGCCAGCAGCCCGGGGACTAGCGGGCCAGAGACCCAGTACTTC.

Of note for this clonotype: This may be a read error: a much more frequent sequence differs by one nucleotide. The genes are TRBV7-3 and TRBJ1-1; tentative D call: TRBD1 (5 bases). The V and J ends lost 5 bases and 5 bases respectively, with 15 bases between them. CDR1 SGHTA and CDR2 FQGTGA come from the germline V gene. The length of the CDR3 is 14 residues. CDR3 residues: CASSPQGAGTEAFF. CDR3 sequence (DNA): TGTGCCAGCAGCCCCCAAGGGGCAGGGACTGAAGCTTTCTTT.

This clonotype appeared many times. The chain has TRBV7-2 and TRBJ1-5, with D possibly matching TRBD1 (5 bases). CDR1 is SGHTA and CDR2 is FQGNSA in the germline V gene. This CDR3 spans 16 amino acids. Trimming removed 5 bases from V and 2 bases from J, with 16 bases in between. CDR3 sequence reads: CASSLTAGVGNQPQHF. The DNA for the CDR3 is TGTGCCAGCAGCCTCACGGCGGGGGTCGGCAATCAGCCCCAGCATTTT.

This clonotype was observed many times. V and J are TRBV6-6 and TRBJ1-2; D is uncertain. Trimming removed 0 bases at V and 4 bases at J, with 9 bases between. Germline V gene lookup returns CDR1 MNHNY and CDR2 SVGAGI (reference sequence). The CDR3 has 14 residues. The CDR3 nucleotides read TGTGCCAGCAGTTACTCGACCGACACCTATGGCTACACCTTC. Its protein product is CASSYSTDTYGYTF.

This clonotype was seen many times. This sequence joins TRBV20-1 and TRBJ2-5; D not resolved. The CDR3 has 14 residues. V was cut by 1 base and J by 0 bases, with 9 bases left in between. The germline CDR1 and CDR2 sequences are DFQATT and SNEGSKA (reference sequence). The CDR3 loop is CSARVNSYQETQYF. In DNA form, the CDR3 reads TGCAGTGCTAGAGTGAACAGCTACCAAGAGACCCAGTACTTC.

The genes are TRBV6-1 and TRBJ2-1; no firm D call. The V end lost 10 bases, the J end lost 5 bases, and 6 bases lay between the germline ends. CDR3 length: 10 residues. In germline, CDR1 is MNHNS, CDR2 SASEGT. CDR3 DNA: TGTGCCATCAGAGACAATGAGCAGTTCTTC. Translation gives CAIRDNEQFF.

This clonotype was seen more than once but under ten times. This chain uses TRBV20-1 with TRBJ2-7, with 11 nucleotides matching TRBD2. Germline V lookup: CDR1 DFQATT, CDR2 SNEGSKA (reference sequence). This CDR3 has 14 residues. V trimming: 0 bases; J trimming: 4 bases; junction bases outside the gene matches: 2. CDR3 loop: CSARELAGAYEQYF. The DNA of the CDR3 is TGCAGTGCTAGAGAACTAGCGGGGGCTTACGAGCAGTACTTC.

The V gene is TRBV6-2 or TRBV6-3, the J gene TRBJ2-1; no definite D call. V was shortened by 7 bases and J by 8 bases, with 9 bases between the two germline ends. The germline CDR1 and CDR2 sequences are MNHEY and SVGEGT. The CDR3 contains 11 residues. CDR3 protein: CASTLRYEQFF. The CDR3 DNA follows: TGTGCCAGCACCTTACGGTATGAGCAGTTCTTC.

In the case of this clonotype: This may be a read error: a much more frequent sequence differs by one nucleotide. This CDR3 reads CASSLLKDLEGLFF. The CDR3 DNA follows: TGTGCCAGCAGTTTGCTGAAAGACCTCGAGGGACTGTTTTTT. The genes are TRBV12-3 or TRBV12-4 and TRBJ2-2; perhaps TRBD2 as D (5 bases). Trimming took 3 bases from V and 14 from J, leaving 19 bases between them. This CDR3 contains 14 residues.

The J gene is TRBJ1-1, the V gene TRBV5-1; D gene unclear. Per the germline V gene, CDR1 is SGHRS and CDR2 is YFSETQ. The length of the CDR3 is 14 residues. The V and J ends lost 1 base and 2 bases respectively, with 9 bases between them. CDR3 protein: CASSLSSANTEAFF. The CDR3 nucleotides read TGCGCCAGCAGCTTGTCTTCAGCTAACACTGAAGCTTTCTTT.

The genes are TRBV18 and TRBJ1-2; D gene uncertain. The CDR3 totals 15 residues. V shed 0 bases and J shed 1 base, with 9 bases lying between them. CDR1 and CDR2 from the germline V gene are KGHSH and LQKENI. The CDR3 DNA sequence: TGTGCCAGCTCACCACCGACACTCAATAACTATGGCTACACCTTC. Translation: CASSPPTLNNYGYTF. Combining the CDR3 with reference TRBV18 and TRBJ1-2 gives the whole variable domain NAGVMQNPRHLVRRRGQEARLRCSPMKGHSHVYWYRQLPEEGLKFMVYLQKENIIDESGMPKERFSAEFPKEGPSILRIQQVVRGDSAAYFCASSPPTLNNYGYTFGSGTRLTVV.

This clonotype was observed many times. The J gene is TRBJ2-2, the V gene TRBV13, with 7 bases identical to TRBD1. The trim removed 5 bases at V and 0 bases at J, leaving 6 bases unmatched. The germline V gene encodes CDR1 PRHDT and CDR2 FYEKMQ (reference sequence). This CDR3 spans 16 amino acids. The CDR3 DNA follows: TGTGCCAGCAGCGACTGGCAGGGGGCGAACACCGGGGAGCTGTTTTTT. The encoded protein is CASSDWQGANTGELFF.

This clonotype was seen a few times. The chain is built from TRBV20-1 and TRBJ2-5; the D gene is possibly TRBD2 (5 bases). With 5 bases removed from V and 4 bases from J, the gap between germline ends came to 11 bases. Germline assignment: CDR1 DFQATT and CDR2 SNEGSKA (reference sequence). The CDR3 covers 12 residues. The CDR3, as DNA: TGCAGTGCTGGGCGGCGGGTAGAGACCCAGTACTTC. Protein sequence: CSAGRRVETQYF.

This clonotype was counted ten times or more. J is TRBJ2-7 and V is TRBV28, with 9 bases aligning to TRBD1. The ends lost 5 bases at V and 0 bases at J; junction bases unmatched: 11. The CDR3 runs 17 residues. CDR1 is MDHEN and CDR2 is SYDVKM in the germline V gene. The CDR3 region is CASSAIQGALPSYEQYF. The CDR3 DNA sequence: TGTGCCAGCAGTGCAATACAGGGGGCGCTTCCCTCCTACGAGCAGTACTTC.

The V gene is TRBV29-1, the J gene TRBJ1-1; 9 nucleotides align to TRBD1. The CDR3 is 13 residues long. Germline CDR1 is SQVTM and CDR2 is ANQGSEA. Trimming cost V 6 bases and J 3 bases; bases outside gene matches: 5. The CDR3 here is CSVIRTGDTEAFF. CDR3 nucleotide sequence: TGCAGCGTAATTCGGACAGGGGACACTGAAGCTTTCTTT.

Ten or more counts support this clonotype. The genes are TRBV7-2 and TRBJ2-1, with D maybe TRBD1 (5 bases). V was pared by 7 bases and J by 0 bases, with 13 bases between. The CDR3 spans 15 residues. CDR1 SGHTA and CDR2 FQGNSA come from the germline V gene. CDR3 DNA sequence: TGTGCCAGCAAGTTACAGGCCAGCTCCTACAATGAGCAGTTCTTC. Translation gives CASKLQASSYNEQFF.

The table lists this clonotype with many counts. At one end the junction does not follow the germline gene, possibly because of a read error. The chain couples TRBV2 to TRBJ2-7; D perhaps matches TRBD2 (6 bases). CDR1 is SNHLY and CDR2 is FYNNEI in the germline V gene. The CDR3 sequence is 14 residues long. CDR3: CATSERLGSLEQYF. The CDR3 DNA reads TGTGCCACCAGTGAGAGACTAGGATCTCTCGAGCAGTACTTC.

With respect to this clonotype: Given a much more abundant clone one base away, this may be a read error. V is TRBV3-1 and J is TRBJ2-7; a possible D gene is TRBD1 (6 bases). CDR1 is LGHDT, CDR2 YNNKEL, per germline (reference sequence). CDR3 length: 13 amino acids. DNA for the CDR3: TGTGCCAGCCGCCAAGCCACAGGGTACGAGCAGTACTTC. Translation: CASRQATGYEQYF.